The 16 T cell receptor beta chains below come from one sample, sequenced in a study of T cell responses to AZD1222 COVID-19 vaccine. The protocol was immunoSEQ multiplex PCR, while the TCRdb copy is restricted to in-frame clones and leaves out a portion. Here the sample spans 90,000 to 120,000 clones, approximately 90% being singletons. The starting material was peripheral blood, obtained on day 0 of AZD1222 vaccination. The receptors shown here come from an adult in good health.

The DNA for the CDR3 is TGTGCCAGCAGTATGGGACAGGGGAACTCACCCCTCCACTTT. It specifies CASSMGQGNSPLHF. This chain uses TRBV2 with TRBJ1-6, with TRBD1 matching 10 bases. V dropped 5 bases and J dropped 10; count of bases not matched to a gene: 5. The CDR3 runs to 14 residues. Germline CDR1 SNHLY, CDR2 FYNNEI.

The V and J genes are TRBV3-1 (or the pseudogene TRBV3-2) and TRBJ2-5, with 7 bases identical to TRBD1. The CDR3 has 15 amino acids. V was clipped by 5 bases and J by 4 bases; unmatched bases: 10. Per the germline V gene, CDR1 is LGHDT and CDR2 is YNNKEL (reference sequence). CDR3 sequence: CASSSTTGVGETQYF. For the CDR3, the DNA is TGTGCCAGCAGCTCAACTACAGGGGTCGGAGAGACCCAGTACTTC.

The chain combines TRBV14 with TRBJ1-6; D ambiguous. The V gene lost 0 bases and the J gene lost 7 bases, with 7 bases spanning the gap. The CDR3 has 14 amino acids. Per the germline V gene, CDR1 is SGHDN and CDR2 is FVKESK. This CDR3 is CASSQDMRNSPLHF. As DNA, the CDR3 is TGTGCCAGCAGCCAAGATATGAGAAATTCACCCCTCCACTTT.

This clone was detected once. The chain uses TRBV12-3 or TRBV12-4 and TRBJ1-2; D may be TRBD1 (6 bases). The CDR3 covers 13 residues. V was trimmed by 6 bases and J by 0 bases, leaving 8 bases between them. The CDR3 nucleotides are TGTGCCAGCAGGGGGGCGGCTAACTATGGCTACACCTTC. It is translated as CASRGAANYGYTF.

The chain has TRBV19 and TRBJ2-1; weak D call: TRBD2 (7 bases). Trimming removed 7 bases from V and 0 bases from J, with 19 bases in between. There are 17 residues in the CDR3. From germline, CDR1 is LNHDA and CDR2 SQIVND (reference sequence). DNA of the CDR3: TGTGCCAGTACCGGCGGGGGCCTAACTTTCTCCTACAATGAGCAGTTCTTC. Protein: CASTGGGLTFSYNEQFF. The full variable domain, in which reference TRBV19 and TRBJ2-1 provide the parts outside the CDR3, is DGGITQSPKYLFRKEGQNVTLSCEQNLNHDAMYWYRQDPGQGLRLIYYSQIVNDFQKGDIAEGYSVSREKKESFPLTVTSAQKNPTAFYLCASTGGGLTFSYNEQFFGPGTRLTVL.

V is TRBV27 and J is TRBJ2-1; 9 bases align to TRBD2. This CDR3 spans 17 amino acids. Germline V gene lookup returns CDR1 MNHEY and CDR2 SMNVEV (reference sequence). V was clipped by 5 bases and J by 2 bases; unmatched bases: 10. CDR3: CASSPSSSGEPYNEQFF. CDR3 in DNA: TGTGCCAGCAGTCCCAGTTCTAGCGGGGAGCCCTACAATGAGCAGTTCTTC.

The CDR3 DNA sequence: TGTGCCAGCAGCCAAGAGATACAGGGCGGCAATCAGCCCCAGCATTTT. Its translation is CASSQEIQGGNQPQHF. V is TRBV4-2 and J is TRBJ1-5; D is perhaps TRBD1 (6 bases). The germline V gene encodes CDR1 LGHNA and CDR2 YNFKEQ. V was cut by 0 bases and J by 2 bases, with 11 bases left in between. The CDR3 is made up of 16 amino acids.

The chain has TRBV5-1 and TRBJ1-1; 7 bases are shared with TRBD1. Germline V gene data show CDR1 as SGHRS and CDR2 as YFSETQ. V lost 0 bases, J lost 7 bases, and 6 bases stayed unmatched. This CDR3 is 14 amino acids long. DNA of the CDR3: TGCGCCAGCAGCTTGGCCTTACAGGGGCTTGAAGCTTTCTTT. As protein: CASSLALQGLEAFF. Looking up the rest from reference TRBV5-1 and TRBJ1-1 gives the full variable domain: KAGVTQTPRYLIKTRGQQVTLSCSPISGHRSVSWYQQTPGQGLQFLFEYFSETQRNKGNFPGRFSGRQFSNSRSEMNVSTLELGDSALYLCASSLALQGLEAFFGQGTRLTVV.

The chain recombines TRBV20-1 with TRBJ2-7, with a weak D call TRBD1 (7 bases). Trimming shortened V by 3 bases and J by 9 bases, and 18 bases separated the two germline ends. CDR3 length: 13 amino acids. Germline-derived CDR1 and CDR2 are DFQATT and SNEGSKA (reference sequence). The CDR3 loop reads CSASLAGGLGQYF. CDR3 DNA sequence: TGCAGTGCTAGTTTGGCAGGGGGGTTAGGGCAGTACTTC.

The rearrangement joins TRBV25-1 to TRBJ1-2; D is possibly TRBD1 (6 bases). V was shortened by 6 bases and J by 3 bases, with 23 bases between the two germline ends. This CDR3 has 17 residues. Germline V lookup: CDR1 MGHDK, CDR2 SYGVNS. The chain's CDR3 is CASRPTGTALAHYGYTF. CDR3 bases: TGTGCCAGCAGACCTACAGGGACTGCCTTAGCTCACTATGGCTACACCTTC.

This chain connects TRBV3-1 (or the pseudogene TRBV3-2) to TRBJ2-1, with TRBD2 matching over 13 bases. This CDR3 spans 16 amino acids. Losses at the gene ends were 4 bases for V and 10 bases for J; bases not matched to a gene: 10. Per germline, CDR1 LGHDT and CDR2 YNNKEL (reference sequence). The DNA of the CDR3 is TGTGCCAGCAGCCCCCCAAGGGGACTAGCGGGAAACGAGCAGTTCTTC. It yields the protein CASSPPRGLAGNEQFF.

CDR3 sequence (DNA): TGCAGCGTTGTGACATTCCACAATGAGCAGTTCTTC. The encoded protein is CSVVTFHNEQFF. V gene TRBV29-1 combines with J gene TRBJ2-1; D remains unclear. The CDR3 sequence is 12 residues long. V was shortened by 4 bases and J by 5 bases, with 9 bases between the two germline ends. Germline CDR1 is SQVTM and CDR2 is ANQGSEA.

The chain employs TRBV4-1 and TRBJ1-4, with 7 bases fitting TRBD1. The CDR3 extends over 16 amino acids. Germline V gives CDR1 MGHRA, CDR2 YSYEKL. The ends lost 3 bases at V and 7 bases at J; junction bases unmatched: 11. CDR3 region: CASSHRERGLGEKLFF. The CDR3 DNA reads as TGCGCCAGCAGCCACCGTGAAAGGGGGCTTGGTGAAAAACTGTTTTTT.

V gene TRBV14 combines with J gene TRBJ2-7; D is ambiguous. The CDR3 extends over 11 amino acids. V was pared by 3 bases and J by 1 base, with 1 base between. Germline V lookup: CDR1 SGHDN, CDR2 FVKESK. CDR3 sequence (DNA): TGTGCCAGCAGCCATTCCTACGAGCAGTACTTC. Translating gives CASSHSYEQYF.

This chain connects TRBV12-3 or TRBV12-4 to TRBJ2-1; no clear D. This CDR3 has 13 amino acids. The V and J ends lost 1 base and 4 bases respectively, with 5 bases between them. CDR3 loop: CASSLVEYNEQFF. The CDR3 DNA follows: TGTGCCAGCAGTTTAGTGGAGTACAATGAGCAGTTCTTC.

V and J are TRBV3-1 (or the pseudogene TRBV3-2) and TRBJ1-1; D remains ambiguous. This CDR3 has 13 residues. Trimming left V 2 bases short and J 4 bases short, with 8 bases between. The germline CDR1 and CDR2 sequences are LGHDT and YNNKEL (reference sequence). The chain's CDR3 is CASSQPPGTEAFF. The CDR3 coding sequence is TGTGCCAGCAGCCAACCCCCGGGCACTGAAGCTTTCTTT.